The sequence of this T cell receptor beta chain was determined in a study of T-cell reconstitution after alpha-beta-depleted transplantation in children. The germline CDR1 and CDR2 sequences are MNHNS and SASEGT. Deletions cut 6 bases from V and 7 bases from J, with 19 bases between. CDR3 length: 16 amino acids. For TCRbeta, the library was prepared with unique molecular identifiers. Using its own MiXCR run on the PCR reads, TCRdb lists one record per CDR3 protein. The profile shows 500,000 to 600,000 distinct CDR3 sequences, less than 35% of them singletons. This sequence joins TRBV6-1 and TRBJ1-6; no reliable D call. Source: PBMCs from the stem cell graft donor, taken from the stem cell graft. This TCR was sampled from a human donor who donated a stem cell graft to a child with aplastic anemia. The CDR3 region has the DNA TGTGCCAGCAGCCCCAAGGTTATGACAACAAATTCACCCCTCCACTTT. Translating it yields CASSPKVMTTNSPLHF.